Each of the 32 T cell receptor beta chains below was sequenced from the same sample in a study of T-cell reconstitution after alpha-beta-depleted transplantation in children. Researchers prepared the TCRbeta library using unique molecular identifiers, the study reports. TCRdb re-analysed the PCR reads in MiXCR, keeping a single row per CDR3 protein. The data contain about 580,000 distinct CDR3 sequences, about 23% of them singletons. The sample consisted of PBMCs, mostly from graft donor cells, taken 360 days after TCRalphabeta/CD19-depleted stem cell transplant. Every receptor here comes from a boy under two years old who had a stem cell transplant for acute myeloid leukemia, so the T cells may come from the graft donor.

The sample holds many counts of this clonotype. The chain employs TRBV7-9 and TRBJ1-6, with D unclear. CDR1 SEHNR and CDR2 FQNEAQ come from the germline V gene (reference sequence). This CDR3 contains 16 residues. V lost 3 bases to trimming and J lost 1 base, with 10 bases between them. CDR3 sequence: CASSFVKGSYNSPLHF. In nucleotides, the CDR3 is TGTGCCAGCAGCTTCGTGAAGGGTTCCTATAATTCACCCCTCCACTTT.

In its sample, this clonotype was seen a few times. V is TRBV7-3 and J is TRBJ2-3; either TRBD1 or TRBD2 may fit D (5 bases each). Germline V gene data show CDR1 as SGHTA and CDR2 as FQGTGA. Between the trimmed V and J ends, which lost 2 bases and 3 bases, there was a span of 12 bases. This CDR3 is built from 15 residues. CDR3 sequence (DNA): TGTGCCAGCAGCTTATTGTCAGGGAGAACAGATACGCAGTATTTT. Amino acid sequence: CASSLLSGRTDTQYF.

J is TRBJ2-7 and V is TRBV27; 7 bases line up with TRBD1. J gave up 3 bases and V 6 bases, and 5 bases lay outside the gene matches. Germline V lookup: CDR1 MNHEY, CDR2 SMNVEV (reference sequence). This CDR3 has 13 residues. This CDR3 reads CASREAGGYEQYF. CDR3 in DNA: TGTGCCAGCAGAGAGGCAGGGGGCTACGAGCAGTACTTC.

The rearrangement joins TRBV20-1 to TRBJ2-3; D ambiguous. This CDR3 has 14 residues. CDR1 is DFQATT and CDR2 is SNEGSKA in the germline V gene (reference sequence). V dropped 2 bases and J dropped 4 bases, with 13 bases sitting between them. CDR3 nucleotide sequence: TGCAGTGCTAGAAAACACCCGAGGCCAGATACGCAGTATTTT. As protein: CSARKHPRPDTQYF.

This clonotype has just a few counts. This sequence joins TRBV20-1 and TRBJ1-2; D is possibly TRBD1 (5 bases). The CDR3 consists of 12 residues. Trimming pared 3 bases from V and 8 bases from J, leaving 13 bases between. Germline V gene sequence: CDR1 DFQATT, CDR2 SNEGSKA (reference sequence). CDR3 in DNA: TGCAGTGCTAGGGTACGGGACGGCGGCTACACCTTC. Protein: CSARVRDGGYTF.

V is TRBV7-8 and J is TRBJ2-3, with TRBD1 matching 12 bases. This CDR3 is 20 amino acids long. With 2 bases clipped from V and 0 bases from J, the junction kept 12 bases outside the gene matches. The germline gives CDR1 SGHVS, CDR2 FQNEAQ. CDR3 sequence (DNA): TGTGCCAGCAGCTTACTCCACCCGGGACAGGGGGCGACCAGCACAGATACGCAGTATTTT. Protein sequence: CASSLLHPGQGATSTDTQYF.

V usage is TRBV12-3 or TRBV12-4 and J usage is TRBJ2-7, with 10 bases fitting TRBD2. V was clipped by 4 bases and J by 4 bases; unmatched bases: 7. The CDR3 is 15 residues long. The DNA for the CDR3 is TGTGCCAGCAGTTGGGGCTCTAGCGGGGGTTACGAGCAGTACTTC. Its protein product is CASSWGSSGGYEQYF.

The J gene is TRBJ1-4, the V gene TRBV29-1; perhaps TRBD1 as D (5 bases). In germline, CDR1 is SQVTM, CDR2 ANQGSEA. The ends were cut back, 5 bases at V and 0 bases at J, with 16 bases in the middle. This CDR3 is built from 16 residues. The CDR3 DNA follows: TGCAGCGTTAAATTTATTGGGGGGTCAACTAATGAAAAACTGTTTTTT. This encodes CSVKFIGGSTNEKLFF.

The table lists this clonotype with many counts. The rearrangement uses TRBV12-3 or TRBV12-4 and TRBJ2-3; D unresolved. The CDR3 has 15 amino acids. Trimming left V 3 bases short and J 6 bases short, with 16 bases between. The DNA of the CDR3 is TGTGCCAGCAGTTTCCCGAGACCCTCAACCGATACGCAGTATTTT. Translation gives CASSFPRPSTDTQYF.

This sequence joins TRBV28 and TRBJ2-5; D perhaps matches TRBD1 (6 bases). There are 14 residues in the CDR3. Trimming shortened V by 4 bases and J by 5 bases, and 14 bases separated the two germline ends. The germline V gene encodes CDR1 MDHEN and CDR2 SYDVKM. The CDR3 spells CASSSQGLRETQYF. In DNA, the CDR3 is TGTGCCAGCAGTTCACAGGGTCTAAGGGAGACCCAGTACTTC.

This clonotype has just a few counts. This sequence joins TRBV25-1 and TRBJ2-1; 8 bases match TRBD1. Germline lookup yields CDR1 MGHDK and CDR2 SYGVNS. There are 19 residues in the CDR3. J was trimmed by 0 bases and V by 1 base; bases with no gene match: 11. The CDR3 region has the DNA TGTGCCAGCAGTGAATGGGTGCGACAGGGGCAAACCTCCTACAATGAGCAGTTCTTC. Translated: CASSEWVRQGQTSYNEQFF.

This clonotype was counted at least ten times. V gene TRBV25-1 combines with J gene TRBJ2-1; possibly TRBD2 for D (5 bases). This CDR3 comprises 13 residues. Germline assignment: CDR1 MGHDK and CDR2 SYGVNS. V lost 0 bases, J lost 7 bases, and 7 bases lay in between. The CDR3 nucleotides are TGTGCCAGCAGTGAATATCCGGGAAATGAGCAGTTCTTC. It yields the protein CASSEYPGNEQFF.

This chain joins TRBV2 and TRBJ2-7; D is possibly TRBD1 (6 bases). V shed 4 bases and J shed 0 bases, with 13 bases lying between them. The CDR3 is made up of 15 amino acids. CDR1 and CDR2 (germline): SNHLY, FYNNEI. CDR3 DNA sequence: TGTGCCAGCAGTGTGGCTCAGGGGAGCTCCTACGAGCAGTACGTC. Protein product: CASSVAQGSSYEQYV.

This chain uses TRBV14 with TRBJ2-1; the D is unclear. The CDR3 totals 14 residues. Trimming removed 1 base at V and 3 bases at J, with 7 bases between. Germline V lookup: CDR1 SGHDN, CDR2 FVKESK. The CDR3 reads CASSQVRHYNEQFF. Written as DNA, the CDR3 is TGTGCCAGCAGCCAAGTTCGACACTACAATGAGCAGTTCTTC.

The table lists this clonotype with a few counts. V gene TRBV12-3 or TRBV12-4 combines with J gene TRBJ2-3; 10 bases fit TRBD1. The CDR3 runs 16 residues. With 6 bases clipped from V and 4 bases from J, the junction kept 10 bases outside the gene matches. In nucleotides, the CDR3 is TGTGCCAGCAGCCCCTCGAGACAGGGGGCCGCAGATACGCAGTATTTT. It yields the protein CASSPSRQGAADTQYF.

V usage is TRBV5-1 and J usage is TRBJ2-1; D is undetermined. Germline loops: CDR1 SGHRS, CDR2 YFSETQ. The CDR3 contains 15 residues. V was shortened by 0 bases and J by 8 bases, with 15 bases between the two germline ends. In nucleotides, the CDR3 is TGCGCCAGCAGCTTGGCGGCTATCAGACGGGATGAGCAGTTCTTC. Its translation: CASSLAAIRRDEQFF.

This clonotype came up a few times. The rearrangement uses TRBV15 and TRBJ2-3; TRBD2 is a possible D gene (5 bases). The germline gives CDR1 LNHNV, CDR2 YYDKDF (reference sequence). There are 15 residues in the CDR3. V was clipped by 0 bases and J by 6 bases, with 13 bases between them. The CDR3, as DNA: TGTGCCACCAGCAGAGAGACTATCTACGGGGATACGCAGTATTTT. Amino acids: CATSRETIYGDTQYF.

This clonotype was seen a handful of times. CDR3 in amino acids: CSARDFGGRTYEQYF. DNA of the CDR3: TGCAGTGCTAGAGATTTCGGGGGGCGAACCTACGAGCAGTACTTC. The chain joins TRBV20-1 to TRBJ2-7, with a possible D match to TRBD2 (7 bases). The germline V gene has CDR1 DFQATT and CDR2 SNEGSKA (reference sequence). The V end lost 0 bases, the J end lost 2 bases, and 14 bases lay between the germline ends. The CDR3 spans 15 residues.

The sample holds many counts of this clonotype. At one end, the junction sequence differs from germline, possibly due to a read error. The chain is built from TRBV10-3 and TRBJ2-1; no clear D. The CDR3 runs 9 residues. The germline gives CDR1 ENHRY, CDR2 SYGVKD. The CDR3 DNA reads TGTGCCATCATTCCCGAGCTGTTCTTC. It is translated as CAIIPELFF.

This chain links TRBV6-5 with TRBJ1-6, with a tentative D call TRBD1 (5 bases). This CDR3 has 16 residues. Trimming removed 0 bases from V and 2 bases from J, with 8 bases in between. Per germline, CDR1 MNHEY and CDR2 SVGAGI. The CDR3 DNA reads TGTGCCAGCAGTTACTCGGGGGGAACCTATAATTCACCCCTCCACTTT. Amino acids: CASSYSGGTYNSPLHF.

This clonotype was detected ten times or more. The chain recombines TRBV6-5 with TRBJ1-5, with D hard to call. CDR1 MNHEY and CDR2 SVGAGI come from the germline V gene. Trimming stripped 2 bases from V and 6 bases from J, with 11 bases between. The CDR3 contains 14 residues. In DNA, the CDR3 is TGTGCCAGCAGTTACACCGGGGTGGGTCAGCCCCAGCATTTT. Encoded protein: CASSYTGVGQPQHF.

This clonotype has a count of ten or more. The chain couples TRBV3-1 to TRBJ1-3, with D unresolved. Germline CDR1 is LGHDT and CDR2 is YNNKEL (reference sequence). There are 17 residues in the CDR3. V lost 0 bases and J lost 1, with 13 bases in between. This CDR3 is CASSQERFGGSGNTIYF. The CDR3 coding sequence is TGTGCCAGCAGCCAAGAACGTTTCGGAGGTTCTGGAAACACCATATATTTT.

This clonotype showed up many times. The chain has TRBV4-2 and TRBJ1-1; weak D call: TRBD1 (5 bases). CDR3 length equals 12 residues. CDR1 is LGHNA, CDR2 YNFKEQ, per germline. V lost 4 bases and J lost 9, with 12 bases in between. The CDR3 reads CASSPSRAKAFF. The DNA for the CDR3 is TGTGCCAGCAGCCCCAGCAGGGCCAAAGCTTTCTTT.

A few counts support this clonotype. The chain carries TRBV6-5 and TRBJ2-7, with D tentatively TRBD1 or TRBD2 (5 bases each). The CDR3 covers 11 residues. Germline V gives CDR1 MNHEY, CDR2 SVGAGI. Trimming removed 8 bases at V and 6 bases at J, with 11 bases between. CDR3 residues: CASSRGVEQYF. The CDR3 DNA follows: TGTGCCAGCTCTCGAGGGGTCGAGCAGTACTTC.

This clonotype showed up just a few times. This sequence joins TRBV29-1 and TRBJ2-2; 8 nucleotides agree with TRBD1. Germline assignment: CDR1 SQVTM and CDR2 ANQGSEA. Trimming took 6 bases from V and 5 from J; bases not matched to a gene: 5. The CDR3 extends over 13 amino acids. For the CDR3, the DNA is TGCAGCGTGCGGACAGGGACAACCGGGGAGCTGTTTTTT. Residues: CSVRTGTTGELFF.

This clonotype was found many times. The rearrangement uses TRBV7-9 and TRBJ2-3; possibly TRBD1 for D (5 bases). V lost 5 bases and J lost 5, with 17 bases in between. This CDR3 comprises 15 residues. The germline V gene has CDR1 SEHNR and CDR2 FQNEAQ (reference sequence). CDR3 in amino acids: CASSQLGQGRDTQYF. The CDR3 region has the DNA TGTGCCAGCAGCCAACTCGGGCAGGGCAGAGATACGCAGTATTTT.

The gene calls are TRBV24-1 and TRBJ1-1; D may be TRBD1 (6 bases). The V and J ends lost 3 bases and 1 base respectively, with 14 bases between them. From germline, CDR1 is KGHDR and CDR2 SFDVKD. This CDR3 is built from 16 residues. CDR3 sequence: CATSDPRGAKNTEAFF. CDR3 DNA: TGTGCCACCAGTGATCCCAGGGGCGCGAAGAACACTGAAGCTTTCTTT.

This clonotype was seen a handful of times. The CDR3 spells CASSLLQRNTEAFF. CDR3 DNA: TGTGCCAGCAGTTTGCTACAGCGGAACACTGAAGCTTTCTTT. The chain carries TRBV12-3 or TRBV12-4 and TRBJ1-1; no clear D gene. The CDR3 loop spans 14 amino acids. V lost 3 bases to trimming and J lost 1 base, with 9 bases between them.

This clonotype was picked up a small number of times. The chain combines TRBV7-9 with TRBJ1-1; D remains unclear. V lost 5 bases to trimming and J lost 1 base, with 8 bases between them. The CDR3 covers 13 residues. Germline loops: CDR1 SEHNR, CDR2 FQNEAQ (reference sequence). CDR3 residues: CASSQRENTEAFF. In nucleotides, the CDR3 is TGTGCCAGCAGCCAGAGGGAGAACACTGAAGCTTTCTTT.

This clonotype has only a few counts. V gene TRBV7-9 combines with J gene TRBJ2-1; D may be TRBD1 (6 bases). Germline V gene sequence: CDR1 SEHNR, CDR2 FQNEAQ (reference sequence). V shed 3 bases and J shed 9 bases, with 24 bases lying between them. CDR3 size: 17 residues. CDR3 sequence: CASSLRPPGTRPPEQFF. The CDR3 region has the DNA TGTGCCAGCAGCTTGAGGCCCCCCGGGACACGTCCCCCTGAGCAGTTCTTC.

This clonotype was detected many times. V gene TRBV18 combines with J gene TRBJ2-1, with 8 bases matching TRBD2. There are 15 residues in the CDR3. The junction had 9 bases not matched to a gene; V was cut back by 5 bases and J by 6 bases. The germline V gene has CDR1 KGHSH and CDR2 LQKENI. The CDR3 DNA sequence: TGTGCCAGCTCATGGCACACCGGGACTAGCAATGAGCAGTTCTTC. It yields the protein CASSWHTGTSNEQFF. The variable domain in full, completed from reference TRBV18 and TRBJ2-1, reads NAGVMQNPRHLVRRRGQEARLRCSPMKGHSHVYWYRQLPEEGLKFMVYLQKENIIDESGMPKERFSAEFPKEGPSILRIQQVVRGDSAAYFCASSWHTGTSNEQFFGPGTRLTVL.

This chain joins TRBV7-6 and TRBJ2-7, with D possibly matching TRBD2 (5 bases). The germline CDR1 and CDR2 sequences are SGHVS and FNYEAQ. The CDR3 is 13 amino acids. V lost 3 bases and J lost 5, with 11 bases in between. The CDR3, as DNA: TGTGCCAGCAGCTTCGGGGTCCGGGACGAGCAGTACTTC. This gives the protein CASSFGVRDEQYF. Using reference TRBV7-6 and TRBJ2-7 for the parts outside the CDR3, the full variable domain is GAGVSQSPRYKVTKRGQDVALRCDPISGHVSLYWYRQALGQGPEFLTYFNYEAQQDKSGLPNDRFSAERPEGSISTLTIQRTEQRDSAMYRCASSFGVRDEQYFGPGTRLTVT.